Sequencing of this T cell receptor (beta chain) was carried out in a study of graft-versus-host responses after intestinal transplantation. Generated by immunoSEQ multiplex PCR, the TCRdb table keeps only in-frame clones and is missing some. Here the sample spans more than 65,000 clones, approximately 90% being singletons. Concerning this clone itself: The target antigen is unknown.

Germline-derived CDR1 and CDR2 are SGHRS and YFSETQ. Trimming took 0 bases from V and 8 from J, leaving 11 bases between them. The CDR3 has 13 amino acids. The chain links TRBV5-1 to TRBJ1-1, with D maybe TRBD1 (5 bases). The specimen comprised unstimulated CD8+ T cells sorted from spleen or lymph node cells, sampled before transplant. This sequence was found in a human donor who was the organ donor for an intestinal transplant. The CDR3 bases are TGCGCCAGCAGCTTGGGGACGACAGAAGAAGCTTTCTTT. It encodes CASSLGTTEEAFF.